The rows below give T cell receptor beta chains drawn from one sample of a study of T cell clonotyping in hematopoietic cell transplantation. The method was immunoSEQ multiplex PCR; TCRdb's version includes in-frame clones alone and lacks a portion of them. This sample has 9,000 to 15,000 clones; roughly 53% occur once, and the top ten carry roughly 9.8%. Sequenced input: peripheral blood mononuclear cells. The source of these receptors is a man in his forties or fifties in good health. Some clones in this sample may be carry-over from other donors' samples. Each CDR3 is given with its conserved first and last residue. D genes are given only for firm matches. Some rows have no size entry. The others give once, few or many, or a class for an expanded clone.

J gene: TRBJ2-7
clone size: few
D gene: .
V gene: TRBV4-1
CDR3 DNA: TGCGCCAGCAGTCGACAGTTCCAGTCCTACGAGCAGTACTTC
CDR3 protein: CASSRQFQSYEQYF

J gene: TRBJ1-5
clone size: .
D gene: .
V gene: TRBV28
CDR3 DNA: TGTGCCAGCAGTTTAGGGGTTCCGAGCAATCAGCCCCAGCATTTT
CDR3 protein: CASSLGVPSNQPQHF

J gene: TRBJ2-5
clone size: .
D gene: .
V gene: TRBV6-6
CDR3 DNA: TGTGCCAGCAGTTACCAAGAGACCCAGTACTTC
CDR3 protein: CASSYQETQYF

J gene: TRBJ2-7
clone size: few
D gene: TRBD2
V gene: TRBV29-1
CDR3 DNA: TGCAGCGTTGAAGATCCAGAGGATGAACTAGCGCCCTACGAGCAGTACTTC
CDR3 protein: CSVEDPEDELAPYEQYF

J gene: TRBJ2-7
clone size: medium-sized
D gene: .
V gene: TRBV5-1
CDR3 DNA: TGCGCCAGCCGAAACTGGGGGGCATCCGAGCAGTACTTC
CDR3 protein: CASRNWGASEQYF

J gene: TRBJ2-2
clone size: .
D gene: TRBD2
V gene: TRBV12-5
CDR3 DNA: TGTGCTAGTACGCCTAGCGGGAGGGCCGGGGAGCTGTTTTTT
CDR3 protein: CASTPSGRAGELFF

J gene: TRBJ2-1
clone size: .
D gene: TRBD2
V gene: TRBV6-6
CDR3 DNA: TGTGCCAGCAGCTCGGGACTAGTTAGGAATGAGCAGTTCTTC
CDR3 protein: CASSSGLVRNEQFF

J gene: TRBJ1-2
clone size: .
D gene: TRBD1
V gene: TRBV29-1
CDR3 DNA: TGCAGCGTTCGCCACGGGACAGGGATAAACTATGGCTACACCTTC
CDR3 protein: CSVRHGTGINYGYTF

J gene: TRBJ1-4
clone size: .
D gene: .
V gene: TRBV5-6
CDR3 DNA: TGTGCCAGCAGCTTGGAGTATTCGGGACCTAATGAAAAACTGTTTTTT
CDR3 protein: CASSLEYSGPNEKLFF

J gene: TRBJ1-1
clone size: .
D gene: TRBD1
V gene: TRBV30
CDR3 DNA: TGTGCCTGGATAGTACAGGGGAACCCTGAAGCTTTCTTT
CDR3 protein: CAWIVQGNPEAFF

J gene: TRBJ1-1
clone size: few
D gene: TRBD1
V gene: TRBV30
CDR3 DNA: TGTGCCTGGAGCAGGGGGCACTACACTGAAGCTTTCTTT
CDR3 protein: CAWSRGHYTEAFF

J gene: TRBJ2-7
clone size: .
D gene: .
V gene: TRBV25-1
CDR3 DNA: TGTGCCAGCAGTGCCAGGAACTCCTACGAGCAGTACTTC
CDR3 protein: CASSARNSYEQYF

J gene: TRBJ2-2
clone size: .
D gene: TRBD2
V gene: TRBV30
CDR3 DNA: TGTGCCCACACTAGCGGGAGACTCACCGGGGAGCTGTTTTTT
CDR3 protein: CAHTSGRLTGELFF

J gene: TRBJ1-3
clone size: .
D gene: .
V gene: TRBV30
CDR3 DNA: TGTGCCTGGAGGTTAGCCGGAAACACCATATATTTT
CDR3 protein: CAWRLAGNTIYF

J gene: TRBJ2-7
clone size: few
D gene: TRBD2
V gene: TRBV7-6
CDR3 DNA: TGTGCCAGCAGCGGAGGACCTGGGACTAGCGCAACCTACGAGCAGTACTTC
CDR3 protein: CASSGGPGTSATYEQYF

J gene: TRBJ2-2
clone size: .
D gene: .
V gene: TRBV10-1
CDR3 DNA: TGCGCCAGCAGTGCTCCGACGGGGAGTACGAACACCGGGGAGCTGTTTTTT
CDR3 protein: CASSAPTGSTNTGELFF

J gene: TRBJ2-5
clone size: once
D gene: .
V gene: TRBV28
CDR3 DNA: TGTGCCAGCAGTGTCCCTCAAGAGACCCAGTACTTC
CDR3 protein: CASSVPQETQYF

J gene: TRBJ2-7
clone size: .
D gene: .
V gene: TRBV6-5
CDR3 DNA: TGTGCCAGCAGTTACTCGAACAGCTACGAGCAGTATTTC
CDR3 protein: CASSYSNSYEQYF

J gene: TRBJ2-7
clone size: .
D gene: .
V gene: TRBV7-8
CDR3 DNA: TGTGCCAGCAGCTTAGCGCAGGCCAGCTCCTACGAGCAGTACTTC
CDR3 protein: CASSLAQASSYEQYF

J gene: TRBJ1-2
clone size: few
D gene: .
V gene: TRBV6-5
CDR3 DNA: TGTGCCAGCATCGACCGGGACGGATATGGCTACACCTTC
CDR3 protein: CASIDRDGYGYTF

J gene: TRBJ1-2
clone size: .
D gene: .
V gene: TRBV6-4
CDR3 DNA: TGTGCCAGCAGTGACTTGTTCGGGGAAGCTAACTATGGCTACACCTTC
CDR3 protein: CASSDLFGEANYGYTF

J gene: TRBJ1-2
clone size: .
D gene: TRBD1
V gene: TRBV30
CDR3 DNA: TGTGCCTGGACCCCGGACAGGGCCATGGGGTACACCTTC
CDR3 protein: CAWTPDRAMGYTF

J gene: TRBJ1-5
clone size: .
D gene: TRBD1
V gene: TRBV28
CDR3 DNA: TGTGCCAGCAGCTACAGGGGTGGCCAGCCCCAGCATTTT
CDR3 protein: CASSYRGGQPQHF

J gene: TRBJ1-2
clone size: few
D gene: .
V gene: TRBV5-5
CDR3 DNA: TGTGCCAGCAGCTTGGGCGAGGGGGACCCTGCCTATGGCTACACCTTC
CDR3 protein: CASSLGEGDPAYGYTF

J gene: TRBJ1-2
clone size: few
D gene: .
V gene: TRBV28
CDR3 DNA: TGTGCCAGCAGTACCACTTCTAACTATGGCTACACCTTC
CDR3 protein: CASSTTSNYGYTF

J gene: TRBJ2-3
clone size: .
D gene: .
V gene: TRBV5-1
CDR3 DNA: TGCGCCAGCAGCTTTTGGGACACCAGCACAGATACGCAGTATTTT
CDR3 protein: CASSFWDTSTDTQYF

J gene: TRBJ1-2
clone size: .
D gene: .
V gene: TRBV30
CDR3 DNA: TGTGCCTGGAGTGTACAGGGCGGCTATGGCTACACCTTC
CDR3 protein: CAWSVQGGYGYTF

J gene: TRBJ2-5
clone size: once
D gene: .
V gene: TRBV30
CDR3 DNA: TGTGTGGGGGACTTCGTAGAGACCCAGTACTTC
CDR3 protein: CVGDFVETQYF

J gene: TRBJ2-7
clone size: .
D gene: TRBD1
V gene: TRBV28
CDR3 DNA: TGTGCCAGCAGCGCACCGGGACAGGGGCCATACGAGCAGTACTTC
CDR3 protein: CASSAPGQGPYEQYF

J gene: TRBJ1-5
clone size: .
D gene: .
V gene: TRBV5-1
CDR3 DNA: TGCGCCAGCAGCGTGGACGGAGGAAGTCAGCCCCAGCATTTT
CDR3 protein: CASSVDGGSQPQHF

J gene: TRBJ2-5
clone size: .
D gene: TRBD1
V gene: TRBV23-1
CDR3 DNA: TGCGCCAGCAGTCGAATTAAGGGGACAGGGGGTTTAGAGACCCAGTACTTC
CDR3 protein: CASSRIKGTGGLETQYF

J gene: TRBJ2-7
clone size: few
D gene: .
V gene: TRBV11-2
CDR3 DNA: TGTGCCAGCAGCTTTCAGGTCTCCTACGAGCAGTACTTC
CDR3 protein: CASSFQVSYEQYF

J gene: TRBJ2-3
clone size: .
D gene: TRBD2
V gene: TRBV6-1
CDR3 DNA: TGTGCCAGCAGTGGGCTAGCGGGTAGCACAGATACGCAGTATTTT
CDR3 protein: CASSGLAGSTDTQYF

J gene: TRBJ1-2
clone size: .
D gene: TRBD1
V gene: TRBV11-3
CDR3 DNA: TGTGCCAGCAGCGCTTCGGGACAGAGAAGCTATGGCTACACCTTC
CDR3 protein: CASSASGQRSYGYTF

J gene: TRBJ2-7
clone size: few
D gene: TRBD1
V gene: TRBV29-1
CDR3 DNA: TGCAGCGTGGGACAGGGGGGCAACGAGCAGTACTTC
CDR3 protein: CSVGQGGNEQYF

J gene: TRBJ1-4
clone size: .
D gene: .
V gene: TRBV30
CDR3 DNA: TGTGCCTGGAGTGTCGCAGGGGCGGGTGAAAAACTGTTTTTT
CDR3 protein: CAWSVAGAGEKLFF

J gene: TRBJ2-2
clone size: .
D gene: .
V gene: TRBV7-6
CDR3 DNA: TGTGCCAGCAGCTTAGAATCGGGCGGGGCCCCCACCGGGGAGCTGTTTTTT
CDR3 protein: CASSLESGGAPTGELFF

J gene: TRBJ1-1
clone size: .
D gene: TRBD1
V gene: TRBV5-1
CDR3 DNA: TGCGCCAGCAGCTCGATCACAGGGGGCAAGGGCACTGAAGCTTTCTTT
CDR3 protein: CASSSITGGKGTEAFF

J gene: TRBJ1-2
clone size: few
D gene: .
V gene: TRBV5-4
CDR3 DNA: TGTGCCAGCAGCTTGGAGGACAGTGGCTACACCTTC
CDR3 protein: CASSLEDSGYTF

J gene: TRBJ1-4
clone size: .
D gene: TRBD1
V gene: TRBV5-6
CDR3 DNA: TGTGCCAGCAGCGCGTACTCATCAGGGGGAGTATCCGAAAAACTGTTTTTT
CDR3 protein: CASSAYSSGGVSEKLFF